The clone carrying this T cell receptor (beta chain) occurred many times. TCRdb re-called the RT-PCR reads through MiXCR, storing one row per CDR3 protein. The sample includes more than 550,000 distinct CDR3 sequences, about 11% seen only once; the top ten take 8% to 13%. The sample comes from a study of response to subunit inactivated influenza vaccine. Germline CDR1 is SGHTA and CDR2 is FQGNSA. The CDR3 extends over 14 amino acids. V lost 5 bases and J lost 4; bases outside the gene matches: 5. Another study also made use of these data, one on T cells expressing NK-cell markers. That work adds: Libraries used 5'RACE template switching adding universal primer site and UMIs. Beta-chain profiling covered CD3+CD56+NKG2C+, CD3+CD56+NKG2C- and CD3+CD56-NKG2C+ sorted subsets. Four donors' CD3+CD56-NKG2C+ cells were dominated by the same clonotypes. Nothing established the HCMV specificity of expanded NKG2C+ T cell clones.

Sequenced material: PBMCs from blood, taken on the day of vaccination. The chain recombines TRBV7-2 with TRBJ1-3; 7 nucleotides line up with TRBD1. The clonotype comes from a man in his fifties or sixties who received an inactivated influenza vaccine. CDR3 nucleotides: TGTGCCAGCAGCAGACAGGGAACCGGAAACACCATATATTTT. It encodes CASSRQGTGNTIYF.